This T cell receptor (beta chain) appears in the sequencing data of a study of blood T cell repertoires in COVID-19. Study-wide background: Researchers got acute and convalescent COVID-19 samples from the United States, Italy and Spain. T cells, B-cell-depleted T cells, or PBMCs provided the cDNA or gDNA that served as material.

Original methodology: Reference gene primer amplification in the assay estimated nucleated cell counts. TCRdb's copy holds only in-frame clones and misses some; the assay was immunoSEQ multiplex PCR. That table furnishes V, J and clone size, whereas the DNA furnished D and trimming. The sample holds over 130,000 clones; about 77% are singletons and the top ten take approximately 9%. This CDR3 region has 19 residues. The sample consisted of peripheral blood. This chain uses TRBV12-1 with TRBJ2-3; TRBD2 is the table's D call, not checked against the DNA. TRBV12-1 is a pseudogene. The origin of this receptor is a woman in her forties or fifties with active or convalescent COVID-19. The CDR3 protein is CASSSPGLAGGPLSDTQYF. As DNA, the CDR3 is TGTGCCAGCAGCTCGCCGGGACTAGCGGGAGGGCCTCTCTCAGATACGCAGTATTTT.